A single sample is the source of the 3 T cell receptor beta chains below, sequenced in a study of T cells in Graves' hyperthyroidism and ophthalmopathy. Authors of the study amplified TCR beta CDR3 regions from RNA transcripts. Primed by the HTBI set, a first-round RT-PCR was run on the TCR CDR3. From the multiplex PCR reads, TCRdb called clonotypes with MiXCR, one entry per CDR3 protein. Among 350,000 or so distinct CDR3 sequences listed, roughly 21% were seen once. Sequenced sample: blood. The receptor source for this set is a woman aged 50 to 60 with Graves' hyperthyroidism.

The CDR3 is CSASQIRENTIYF. Here the CDR3 DNA reads TGCAGTGCTAGTCAGATACGGGAGAACACCATATATTTT. This chain connects TRBV20-1 to TRBJ1-3, with no clear D. Germline V gene sequence: CDR1 DFQATT, CDR2 SNEGSKA (reference sequence). V lost 3 bases and J 7 bases, leaving 13 bases between the germline ends. CDR3 length: 13 residues.

This clonotype was recorded at least ten times. V gene TRBV7-9 combines with J gene TRBJ1-2; no clear D gene. From germline, CDR1 is SEHNR and CDR2 FQNEAQ (reference sequence). The CDR3 spans 15 residues. With 6 bases removed from V and 8 bases from J, the gap between germline ends came to 22 bases. CDR3 nucleotides: TGTGCCAGCAGAACTACAGCGACCAAGATGGACGGCTACACCTTC. It translates to CASRTTATKMDGYTF.

This clonotype was counted many times. The chain couples TRBV3-1 to TRBJ2-2; 9 bases are shared with TRBD2. The CDR3 has 17 residues. In germline, CDR1 is LGHDT, CDR2 YNNKEL (reference sequence). V gave up 8 bases and J gave up 6 bases; unmatched junction bases: 16. DNA of the CDR3: TGTGCCAGCGGGGTGGTGGCGGGGGGGCCCCGAGCCGGGGAGCTGTTTTTT. The encoded protein is CASGVVAGGPRAGELFF.